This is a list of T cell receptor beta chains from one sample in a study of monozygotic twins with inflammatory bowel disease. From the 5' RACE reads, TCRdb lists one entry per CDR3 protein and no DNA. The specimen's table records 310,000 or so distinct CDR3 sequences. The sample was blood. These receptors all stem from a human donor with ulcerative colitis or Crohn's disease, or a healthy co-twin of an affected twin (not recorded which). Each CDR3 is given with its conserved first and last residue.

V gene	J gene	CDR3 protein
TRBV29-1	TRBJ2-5	CSAPTSQETQYF
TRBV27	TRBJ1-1	CASSHPRGSSEAFF
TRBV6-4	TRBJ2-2	CASSVLSGTGANTGELFF
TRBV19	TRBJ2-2	CASSPWRQNTGELFF
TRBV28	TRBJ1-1	CASSPRGRVNTEAFF
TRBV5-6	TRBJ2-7	CASSRRTVSSYEQYF
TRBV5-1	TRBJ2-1	CASSSPAGAAYNEQFF
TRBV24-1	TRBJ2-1	CATRASSYNEQFF
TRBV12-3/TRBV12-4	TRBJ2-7	CASRQAGYEQYF
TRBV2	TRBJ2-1	CASSEESGRGNLEQFF
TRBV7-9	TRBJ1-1	CASSFLLDTEAFF
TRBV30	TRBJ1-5	CAWSDSDPWPQHF
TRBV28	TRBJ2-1	CASSPTPRRGDEQFF
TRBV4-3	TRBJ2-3	CASSQLTGGPTDTQYF
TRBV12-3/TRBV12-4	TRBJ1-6	CASSLGTDYSPLHF
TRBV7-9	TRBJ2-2	CASSQGQGKYTGELFF
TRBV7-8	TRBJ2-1	CASSWDAAPYNEQFF
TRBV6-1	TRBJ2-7	CAAVRLGYEQYF
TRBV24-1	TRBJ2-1	CATSDLSQSSNEQFF
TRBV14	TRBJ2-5	CASSYSGAVAQYF
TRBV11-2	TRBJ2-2	CASSLDWTGELFF
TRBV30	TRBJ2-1	CAWSRLKGAGGYNEQFF
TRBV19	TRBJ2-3	CASRTSGRTDTQYF
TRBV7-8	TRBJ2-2	CASSPTSGGATAGELFF
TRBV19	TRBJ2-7	CASSIDTRPIYEQYF
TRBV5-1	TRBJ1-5	CASSSAGGSQPQHF
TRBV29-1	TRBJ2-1	CSVDRLAGGWEQFF
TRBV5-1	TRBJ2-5	CASSLDPQPETQYF
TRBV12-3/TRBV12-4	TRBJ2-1	CASSLSQGLYNEQFF
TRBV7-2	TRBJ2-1	CASSLGLHTNEQFF